This T cell receptor beta chain was documented in a study of control samples from healthy donors and cancer patients. Sequenced by immunoSEQ multiplex PCR; TCRdb stores in-frame clones only, minus some. This sample has fewer than 95,000 clones, with around 85% found just once. Source material: blood. The origin of this receptor is a woman in her thirties or forties in good health.

CDR3 nucleotides: TGTGCCAGCAGCAAAGTAGGCCGGGGACCTGGGACCCAGTACTTC. As protein: CASSKVGRGPGTQYF. The J gene is TRBJ2-5, the V gene TRBV21-1. TRBV21-1 is marked as a pseudogene. CDR3 size: 15 residues.